Below, 17 T cell receptor beta chains from the same sample are listed, as sequenced in a study of OX40 agonist ivuxolimab in advanced cancers. Clones were sequenced by immunoSEQ multiplex PCR, and TCRdb holds only the in-frame ones, with some missing. The sample lists around 31,000 clones, roughly nine tenths occurring once. This specimen consisted of CD4+ or CD8+ T cells sorted from blood, obtained in a trial of the OX40 agonist ivuxolimab. These receptors originate from an adult with an advanced solid tumor such as melanoma, head and neck, liver or kidney cancer.

This chain connects TRBV7-9 to TRBJ1-5; TRBD1 is a possible D gene (6 bases). Germline V gives CDR1 SEHNR, CDR2 FQNEAQ (reference sequence). The CDR3 spans 14 residues. V lost 7 bases and J 4 bases, leaving 14 bases between the germline ends. The CDR3 here is CASTSGGGNQPQHF. CDR3 DNA: TGTGCCAGCACGTCGGGAGGGGGAAATCAGCCCCAGCATTTT.

This chain uses TRBV5-4 with TRBJ2-5; D might be TRBD2 (6 bases). Germline CDR1 reads SGHNT; CDR2 reads YYREEE (reference sequence). There are 15 residues in the CDR3. Trimming took off 4 bases at V and 2 bases at J, with 15 bases between the two ends. The CDR3 coding sequence is TGTGCCAGCAGCGAGCCGCGGGGTGAGCAAGAGACCCAGTACTTC. It codes for CASSEPRGEQETQYF.

The chain joins TRBV13 to TRBJ2-7; 8 nucleotides match TRBD2. Germline lookup yields CDR1 PRHDT and CDR2 FYEKMQ (reference sequence). V lost 5 bases, J lost 6 bases, and 9 bases stayed unmatched. This CDR3 has 14 amino acids. CDR3 nucleotide sequence: TGTGCCAGCAGCGCGGGACTAGTTAGAGGCGAGCAGTACTTC. Translating gives CASSAGLVRGEQYF.

The chain combines TRBV4-1 with TRBJ1-6; 10 nucleotides line up with TRBD1. Trimming cost V 4 bases and J 8 bases; bases outside gene matches: 5. Germline V gene sequence: CDR1 MGHRA, CDR2 YSYEKL. The CDR3 runs to 15 residues. CDR3 nucleotides: TGCGCCAGCAGCCCACGGGACAGGGGCGATTCACCCCTCCACTTT. Its translation: CASSPRDRGDSPLHF.

The V and J genes are TRBV9 and TRBJ1-3, with no clear D. Trimming stripped 5 bases from V and 0 bases from J, with 3 bases between. Germline CDR1 reads SGDLS; CDR2 reads YYNGEE. The CDR3 sequence is 12 residues long. The CDR3 sequence: CASRDSGNTIYF. In nucleotides, the CDR3 is TGTGCCAGCAGGGACTCTGGAAACACCATATATTTT.

This clone was counted once. The chain recombines TRBV11-3 with TRBJ1-1, with D uncertain. V lost 1 base, J lost 1 base, and 7 bases lay in between. Germline V gene data show CDR1 as SGHNT and CDR2 as YENEEA. CDR3 length: 14 residues. The CDR3 nucleotides read TGTGCCAGCAGCTTAGGGGCTCCGAACACTGAAGCTTTCTTT. Protein: CASSLGAPNTEAFF.

Of note for this clone: Mismatch with germline at one junction end may stem from a read error. The V call is TRBV11-1, the J call TRBJ2-7; no definite D call. The CDR3 consists of 12 residues. CDR1 is SGHAT and CDR2 is FQDESV in the germline V gene (reference sequence). The CDR3, as DNA: TGTGCCACCAGCCCGCCGGGCTACGAGCAGTACTTC. This gives the protein CATSPPGYEQYF. The variable domain in full, with the rest retrieved from reference TRBV11-1 and TRBJ2-7, is EAEVAQSPRYKITEKSQAVAFWCDPISGHATLYWYRQILGQGPELLVQFQDESVVDDSQLPKDRFSAERLKGVDSTLKIQPAELGDSAMYLCATSPPGYEQYFGPGTRLTVT.

The chain couples TRBV6-1 to TRBJ2-1; 11 positions match TRBD2. Per the germline V gene, CDR1 is MNHNS and CDR2 is SASEGT. V trimming: 4 bases; J trimming: 4 bases; junction bases outside the gene matches: 6. This CDR3 contains 16 residues. The CDR3 spells CASSVTLAGGYNEQFF. The DNA for the CDR3 is TGTGCCAGCAGTGTTACCCTAGCGGGGGGATACAATGAGCAGTTCTTC.

In this sample, this clone turned up once. The chain couples TRBV5-5 to TRBJ1-5; 7 bases line up with TRBD1. CDR1 SGHKS and CDR2 YYEKEE come from the germline V gene (reference sequence). The trim removed 4 bases at V and 4 bases at J, leaving 11 bases unmatched. The CDR3 has 16 residues. The CDR3 region is CASSLDREGPNQPQHF. The CDR3 nucleotides read TGTGCCAGCAGCCTCGACAGGGAAGGTCCGAATCAGCCCCAGCATTTT.

This chain connects TRBV19 to TRBJ2-5; tentatively, D is TRBD2 (5 bases). From germline, CDR1 is LNHDA and CDR2 SQIVND (reference sequence). This CDR3 contains 11 residues. CDR3 DNA sequence: TGTGCTCCGGACGGGAAAGAGACCCAGTACTTC. It is translated as CAPDGKETQYF.

This clone was recorded a few times. The rearrangement joins TRBV14 to TRBJ1-2; D gene ambiguous. Looked up from germline, CDR1 is SGHDN and CDR2 is FVKESK. This CDR3 is built from 13 residues. V shed 1 base and J shed 2 bases, with 5 bases lying between them. CDR3 amino acids: CASSQGGNYGYTF. CDR3 DNA: TGTGCCAGCAGCCAAGGAGGGAACTATGGCTACACCTTC.

J is TRBJ1-2 and V is TRBV7-9; TRBD1 might be the D (5 bases). The CDR3 sequence is 13 residues long. Germline CDR1 reads SEHNR; CDR2 reads FQNEAQ (reference sequence). Trimming took 1 base from V and 7 from J, leaving 10 bases between them. In nucleotides, the CDR3 is TGTGCCAGCAGCTTAGGGACATCAGGTGGCTACACCTTC. As protein: CASSLGTSGGYTF. The variable domain in full, completed from reference TRBV7-9 and TRBJ1-2, reads DTGVSQNPRHKITKRGQNVTFRCDPISEHNRLYWYRQTLGQGPEFLTYFQNEAQLEKSRLLSDRFSAERPKGSFSTLEIQRTEQGDSAMYLCASSLGTSGGYTFGSGTRLTVV.

The J gene is TRBJ2-3, the V gene TRBV1; TRBD2, the table's D call, was not compared with the DNA. TRBV1 is marked as a pseudogene. The CDR3 consists of 16 residues. The CDR3: CTSSSPTSGGRDTQYF. The CDR3 DNA reads TGCACCAGCAGCTCACCGACTAGCGGGGGGCGAGATACGCAGTATTTT.

This chain connects TRBV28 to TRBJ2-7; D is perhaps TRBD1 (5 bases). V dropped 8 bases and J dropped 3 bases, with 8 bases sitting between them. Germline CDR1 MDHEN, CDR2 SYDVKM. This CDR3 contains 11 residues. CDR3 DNA sequence: TGTGCCAGCCATAGGGGCTACGAGCAGTACTTC. It translates to CASHRGYEQYF.

The chain couples TRBV4-2 to TRBJ1-5, with D maybe TRBD1 (6 bases). CDR1 is LGHNA and CDR2 is YNFKEQ in the germline V gene. Trimming shortened V by 0 bases and J by 5 bases, and 11 bases separated the two germline ends. The CDR3 is 15 residues long. Here the CDR3 DNA reads TGTGCCAGCAGCCAAGATCGGAGGGGGGATCAGCCCCAGCATTTT. Protein: CASSQDRRGDQPQHF.

The chain recombines TRBV23-1 with TRBJ2-1; 7 nucleotides match TRBD1. TRBV23-1 is classed as an ORF, of uncertain function. The ends lost 6 bases at V and 5 bases at J; junction bases unmatched: 16. This CDR3 has 17 residues. The CDR3 region is CASSQGLGTVPDNEQFF. CDR3 in DNA: TGCGCCAGCAGCCAGGGGCTTGGGACAGTTCCCGACAATGAGCAGTTCTTC.

The V call is TRBV9, the J call TRBJ2-3; D possibly corresponds to TRBD1 (5 bases). V was trimmed by 3 bases and J by 3 bases, leaving 11 bases between them. The CDR3 contains 14 residues. Germline V CDR1 and CDR2: SGDLS, YYNGEE. CDR3 nucleotide sequence: TGTGCCAGCAGCGACGGCAGGGTAACAGATACGCAGTATTTT. It codes for CASSDGRVTDTQYF.